A single sample gave rise to the 31 T cell receptor beta chains below, sequenced in a study of CD8+CD57+ T cells in acquired aplastic anemia. The template for TCR beta VDJ and CDR3 sequence profiling was genomic DNA. TCRdb reprocessed the reads with MiXCR, giving one entry per CDR3 protein. The sample carries about 190,000 distinct CDR3 sequences, around 59% recorded once. Sequenced material: sorted CD4+, CD8+, or CD8+CD57+ T cells (not recorded which) from PBMCs. The receptors were sampled from a human donor in good health, serving as a control.

V and J are TRBV7-9 and TRBJ1-1; 9 bases are a match to TRBD1. V was pared by 2 bases and J by 11 bases, with 12 bases of the junction left unmatched. This CDR3 is 15 amino acids long. Germline V gene data show CDR1 as SEHNR and CDR2 as FQNEAQ (reference sequence). As DNA, the CDR3 is TGTGCCAGCAGCTTAAGGGTCGGGACAGGGAGGATGGCTTTCTTT. Amino acids: CASSLRVGTGRMAFF.

This clonotype was counted ten times or more. The V call is TRBV2, the J call TRBJ1-3; D not resolved. Germline assignment: CDR1 SNHLY and CDR2 FYNNEI. The CDR3 is made up of 14 amino acids. V was cut by 7 bases and J by 0 bases, with 10 bases left in between. The CDR3 nucleotides read TGTGCCAGCACCCCACGGGCCTCTGGAAACACCATATATTTT. As protein: CASTPRASGNTIYF.

The sample holds many counts of this clonotype. V usage is TRBV12-3 or TRBV12-4 and J usage is TRBJ1-1; weak D call: TRBD1 (5 bases). The CDR3 has 15 residues. V lost 5 bases and J 1 base, leaving 14 bases between the germline ends. The DNA of the CDR3 is TGTGCCAGCAGTACCCGGGGGGAGACGAACACTGAAGCTTTCTTT. Amino acid sequence: CASSTRGETNTEAFF.

The rearrangement uses TRBV15 and TRBJ1-3; 8 bases line up with TRBD1. After removal of 5 bases from V and 0 bases from J, the junction contained 0 bases not matched to a gene. Germline V gene lookup returns CDR1 LNHNV and CDR2 YYDKDF (reference sequence). The CDR3 has 14 residues. The CDR3 loop reads CATSDRGSGNTIYF. The CDR3 DNA follows: TGTGCCACCAGCGACAGGGGCTCTGGAAACACCATATATTTT.

This clonotype was detected ten times or more. The chain has TRBV7-9 and TRBJ1-1; TRBD1 matches 7 bases. Germline CDR1 reads SEHNR; CDR2 reads FQNEAQ (reference sequence). This CDR3 has 14 residues. V gave up 6 bases and J gave up 0 bases; unmatched junction bases: 4. The DNA for the CDR3 is TGTGCCAGCAGTGCGACAGGGATGAACACTGAAGCTTTCTTT. It encodes CASSATGMNTEAFF.

Only a few counts were recorded for this clonotype. This chain uses TRBV18 with TRBJ1-1; no definite D call. The CDR3 runs 18 residues. Germline V gives CDR1 KGHSH, CDR2 LQKENI. The V end lost 2 bases, the J end lost 5 bases, and 24 bases lay between the germline ends. CDR3 nucleotides: TGTGCCAGCTCACCAGTTGAGGTATCAATCGATACGGGAACTGAAGCTTTCTTT. Protein product: CASSPVEVSIDTGTEAFF.

The genes are TRBV9 and TRBJ1-2; 8 bases align to TRBD1. Germline CDR1 reads SGDLS; CDR2 reads YYNGEE. J was trimmed by 8 bases and V by 4 bases; bases with no gene match: 7. The CDR3 sequence is 13 residues long. CDR3: CASSSRTGNGYTF. CDR3 DNA sequence: TGTGCCAGCAGCTCGCGGACAGGGAACGGCTACACCTTC.

Comment on this clonotype: Germline is not matched at one junction end, which may reflect a read error. This chain connects TRBV9 to TRBJ2-7; tentatively, D is TRBD2 (5 bases). Germline V CDR1 and CDR2: SGDLS, YYNGEE. The CDR3 loop spans 14 amino acids. CDR3 nucleotides: TGTACCAGCAGCTTGGCCTCGGGGTCCCACGAGCAGTACTTC. Translating it yields CTSSLASGSHEQYF.

There are a few counts of this clonotype. One end of the junction is discordant with germline, which a read error may explain. This chain joins TRBV27 and TRBJ2-1, with 8 bases matching TRBD1. The CDR3 totals 16 residues. The V gene's germline CDR1 is MNHEY and CDR2 SMNVEV (reference sequence). The CDR3 DNA is TGTGCCAGCAGTTTATTATCAGGGGGCAAGGTCAATAAGCAGTTCTTC. This codes for CASSLLSGGKVNKQFF.

Details on this clonotype: Because it lacks the conserved phenylalanine or tryptophan at the end, this CDR3 is likely a read error. The chain couples TRBV10-3 to TRBJ2-7; TRBD2 matches 8 bases. Germline CDR1 ENHRY, CDR2 SYGVKD. The CDR3 spans 14 residues. V was clipped by 4 bases and J by 3 bases; unmatched bases: 5. This chain's CDR3 is CAISGSGTSYEQYL. CDR3 in DNA: TGTGCCATCAGTGGGTCAGGGACTAGCTACGAGCAGTACCTC.

As to this clonotype: Its ends do not fully match the called genes, so a read error is possible. CDR3 amino acids: CASSTPYRGGQETQYF. The CDR3 nucleotides are TGTGCCAGTAGTACCCCCTACAGGGGGGGCCAAGAGACTCAGTACTTC. The V and J genes are TRBV19 and TRBJ2-5; D perhaps matches TRBD1 (8 bases). The CDR3 has 16 residues. The germline V gene has CDR1 LNHDA and CDR2 SQIVND (reference sequence).

The genes are TRBV19 and TRBJ1-6; 11 bases are shared with TRBD1. CDR1 LNHDA and CDR2 SQIVND come from the germline V gene (reference sequence). The junction had 8 bases not matched to a gene; V was cut back by 7 bases and J by 3 bases. CDR3 length equals 17 residues. The CDR3 nucleotides are TGTGCCAGTAACCCCGGGGACAGGGGGGACTATAATTCACCCCTCCACTTT. Translation: CASNPGDRGDYNSPLHF.

A note on this clonotype: A much bigger clone sits one base away, suggesting this may be a read error. The genes are TRBV6-2 or TRBV6-3 and TRBJ1-2; 9 bases are shared with TRBD1. Germline V lookup: CDR1 MNHEY, CDR2 SVGEGT. CDR3 length: 14 amino acids. V shed 9 bases, J shed 5 bases, and the junction held 10 bases outside the gene matches. The CDR3 protein is CARSKGQGLYGYTF. As DNA, the CDR3 is TGTGCCAGATCTAAGGGACAGGGACTGTATGGCTACACCTTC.

CDR3 bases: TGTGCCAGCAAGACTAGCGGGGGGGCCCTCGGCTACGAGCAGTACTTC. Its protein is CASKTSGGALGYEQYF. The chain carries TRBV25-1 and TRBJ2-7, with 14 bases lining up with TRBD2. The germline CDR1 and CDR2 sequences are MGHDK and SYGVNS. CDR3 size: 16 residues. With 7 bases clipped from V and 3 bases from J, the junction kept 8 bases outside the gene matches.

A word on this clonotype: The junction differs from germline at one of its ends, possibly a read error. CDR3 sequence (DNA): TGTGCTAGCAGCTTAGTCCAACAGGTGCCTTCCGACTATGGCTACACCTTC. This sequence encodes CASSLVQQVPSDYGYTF. This chain joins TRBV7-9 and TRBJ1-2, with D possibly matching TRBD1 (5 bases). Looked up from germline, CDR1 is SEHNR and CDR2 is FQNEAQ (reference sequence). CDR3 size: 17 residues.

There are many counts of this clonotype. DNA for the CDR3: TGTGCCAGCAGCTTACAGGGGGCAGCTCAGCCCCAGCATTTT. This codes for CASSLQGAAQPQHF. The rearrangement joins TRBV5-6 to TRBJ1-5; 9 bases match TRBD1. V shed 2 bases and J 6 bases; nucleotides not matched to a gene: 3. Germline V gives CDR1 SGHDT, CDR2 YYEEEE. This CDR3 is 14 amino acids long.

This rearrangement joins TRBV9 to TRBJ2-2; 10 bases align to TRBD2. CDR3 size: 14 residues. CDR1 and CDR2 (germline): SGDLS, YYNGEE. Trimming cost V 5 bases and J 13 bases; bases outside gene matches: 11. As DNA, the CDR3 is TGTGCCAGCAGGGGGAGCGGGGGGGCCGGAGGGCTGTTTTTT. Translated, it gives CASRGSGGAGGLFF.

The CDR3 coding sequence is TGTGCCAGCAGCCCCTGGGGGGCCAACAGGGGGGGAAATATTCAGTACTTC. Residues: CASSPWGANRGGNIQYF. J is TRBJ2-4 and V is TRBV7-2; D might be TRBD1 (8 bases). V dropped 5 bases and J dropped 10 bases, with 27 bases sitting between them. Looked up from germline, CDR1 is SGHTA and CDR2 is FQGNSA. The CDR3 has 17 residues. The full variable domain, in which reference TRBV7-2 and TRBJ2-4 provide the parts outside the CDR3, is GAGVSQSPSNKVTEKGKDVELRCDPISGHTALYWYRQSLGQGLEFLIYFQGNSAPDKSGLPSDRFSAERTGGSVSTLTIQRTQQEDSAVYLCASSPWGANRGGNIQYFGAGTRLSVL.

There are many counts of this clonotype. The chain joins TRBV4-3 to TRBJ2-2, with D maybe TRBD1 (5 bases). Trimming left V 0 bases short and J 3 bases short, with 14 bases between. Germline loops: CDR1 LGHNA, CDR2 YSLEER. The CDR3 is 17 residues long. The CDR3 loop is CASSQEGYQGHTGELFF. The CDR3, as DNA: TGCGCCAGCAGCCAAGAAGGGTACCAGGGCCACACCGGGGAGCTGTTTTTT.

This clonotype showed up many times. The chain couples TRBV19 to TRBJ1-3; 7 nucleotides line up with TRBD1. This CDR3 region has 14 residues. Germline CDR1 reads LNHDA; CDR2 reads SQIVND (reference sequence). V shed 6 bases and J 4 bases; nucleotides not matched to a gene: 6. The CDR3 region has the DNA TGTGCCAGTAGGAAGCCGGGACAGGGAAACACCATATATTTT. Translating gives CASRKPGQGNTIYF.

This clonotype appeared many times. J is TRBJ1-1 and V is TRBV7-6; unclear D gene. The CDR3 runs 13 residues. V lost 2 bases, J lost 1 base, and 5 bases lay in between. Germline CDR1 SGHVS, CDR2 FNYEAQ. Here the CDR3 reads CASSLSENTEAFF. The CDR3 DNA reads TGTGCCAGCAGCTTATCGGAGAACACTGAAGCTTTCTTT.

On this clonotype itself: A much larger clone differs from this one at a single base, so this may be a read error. CDR3 DNA sequence: TGTGCCAGCCGTTCTCTACAGGGTGTAAGCAATCAGCCCCAGCATTTT. It encodes CASRSLQGVSNQPQHF. The chain links TRBV6-5 to TRBJ1-5; tentatively, D is TRBD1 (6 bases). Germline loops: CDR1 MNHEY, CDR2 SVGAGI. This CDR3 contains 16 residues. Deletions cut 8 bases from V and 1 base from J, with 18 bases between.

A note on this clonotype: One junction end disagrees with the germline gene, perhaps due to a read error. The chain has TRBV10-1 and TRBJ2-7; 14 bases are shared with TRBD2. CDR3 length equals 14 residues. The germline gives CDR1 WNHNN, CDR2 SYGVQD (reference sequence). The DNA of the CDR3 is TGCGCCAGCAGTGCCGGGACTAGCGGGGGCCCTCAACGCTTC. This sequence encodes CASSAGTSGGPQRF.

The V and J genes are TRBV6-5 and TRBJ1-2, with 7 bases that match TRBD1. CDR1 MNHEY and CDR2 SVGAGI come from the germline V gene. J was trimmed by 7 bases and V by 10 bases; bases with no gene match: 9. The CDR3 has 12 residues. The DNA of the CDR3 is TGTGCCACCGCAATGACAGGGTTTGGCTACACCTTC. Protein sequence: CATAMTGFGYTF.

This clonotype has a count of ten or more. The rearrangement joins TRBV10-3 to TRBJ2-3, with 7 bases that match TRBD2. V lost 6 bases, J lost 4 bases, and 16 bases stayed unmatched. CDR3 size: 17 residues. CDR1 and CDR2 (germline): ENHRY, SYGVKD. The CDR3 spells CAIRPNGTSVWSDTQYF. DNA of the CDR3: TGTGCCATCAGGCCCAATGGAACTAGCGTGTGGTCAGATACGCAGTATTTT.

The genes are TRBV7-3 and TRBJ2-7; D is uncertain. Trimming removed 4 bases from V and 1 base from J, with 8 bases in between. The CDR3 spans 13 residues. Germline V gives CDR1 SGHTA, CDR2 FQGTGA. The CDR3 DNA is TGTGCCAGCAGCTCCGACGGGTCCTACGAGCAGTACTTC. Its translation: CASSSDGSYEQYF.

Notes on this clonotype: The junction departs from germline at one end; a sequencing error may be responsible. V gene TRBV20-1 combines with J gene TRBJ2-7; D remains ambiguous. CDR3 length: 11 residues. Germline V CDR1 and CDR2: DFQATT, SNEGSKA (reference sequence). CDR3 coding DNA: TGCAGCGTCCACAGCTCCTACGGGCAGTACTTC. It specifies CSVHSSYGQYF.

The V and J genes are TRBV7-2 and TRBJ2-1, with 8 bases identical to TRBD1. Germline assignment: CDR1 SGHTA and CDR2 FQGNSA. J gave up 6 bases and V 3 bases, and 4 bases lay outside the gene matches. The CDR3 has 14 amino acids. CDR3 loop: CASSFDRGLNEQFF. Here the CDR3 DNA reads TGTGCCAGCAGCTTCGACAGGGGCCTCAATGAGCAGTTCTTC.

Ten or more counts support this clonotype. J is TRBJ1-1 and V is TRBV12-3 or TRBV12-4; 11 nucleotides match TRBD1. The CDR3 loop spans 15 amino acids. Losses at the gene ends were 6 bases for V and 5 bases for J; bases not matched to a gene: 8. The CDR3 DNA sequence: TGTGCCAGCAGCTCCGGACAGGGGGCGCGTACTGAAGCTTTCTTT. It yields the protein CASSSGQGARTEAFF.

This clonotype was observed at least ten times. The CDR3 sequence is CSARRQGSSGGNTIYF. CDR3 sequence (DNA): TGCAGTGCTAGAAGACAGGGATCGTCTGGGGGAAACACCATATATTTT. The chain has TRBV20-1 and TRBJ1-3, with 7 nucleotides matching TRBD1. The ends lost 2 bases at V and 4 bases at J; junction bases unmatched: 11. From germline, CDR1 is DFQATT and CDR2 SNEGSKA (reference sequence). The CDR3 contains 16 residues.

This clonotype was picked up a small number of times. The V call is TRBV7-6, the J call TRBJ2-5; D uncertain. The germline V and J ends were trimmed by 6 bases and 4 bases, with 24 bases remaining between them. Germline values: CDR1 SGHVS, CDR2 FNYEAQ. CDR3 size: 17 residues. This CDR3 reads CASSLKLVRLRSETQYF. The CDR3 region has the DNA TGTGCCAGCAGTTTGAAGCTGGTTCGTTTACGTTCAGAGACCCAGTACTTC.